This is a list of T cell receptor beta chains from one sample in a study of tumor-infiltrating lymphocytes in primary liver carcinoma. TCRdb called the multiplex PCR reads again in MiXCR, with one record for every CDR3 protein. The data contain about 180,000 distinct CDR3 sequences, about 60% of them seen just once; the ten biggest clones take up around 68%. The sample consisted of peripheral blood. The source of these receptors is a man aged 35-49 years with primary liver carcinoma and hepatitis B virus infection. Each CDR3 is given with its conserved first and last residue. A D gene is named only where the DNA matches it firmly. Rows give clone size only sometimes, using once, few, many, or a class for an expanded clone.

CDR3aa: CASSRPGHTDTQYF
CDR3nt: TGTGCCAGCAGTCGTCCGGGGCACACAGATACGCAGTATTTT
d_gene: .
j_gene: TRBJ2-3
v_gene: TRBV28
abundance: .

CDR3aa: CSALLRDRGSYNDQFF
CDR3nt: TGCAGCGCATTATTACGGGACAGGGGATCCTACAATGATCAGTTTTTC
d_gene: TRBD1
j_gene: TRBJ2-1
v_gene: TRBV29-1
abundance: .

CDR3aa: CASREAGSDTQYF
CDR3nt: TGTGCCAGCAGAGAAGCCGGGTCGGATACGCAGTATTTT
d_gene: .
j_gene: TRBJ2-3
v_gene: TRBV11-2
abundance: .

CDR3aa: CASRYSETQYF
CDR3nt: TGCGCCAGCAGGTATTCAGAGACCCAGTACTTC
d_gene: .
j_gene: TRBJ2-5
v_gene: TRBV5-1
abundance: .

CDR3aa: CASSEFSANYGYTF
CDR3nt: TGTGCCAGCAGTGAATTTTCGGCTAACTATGGCTACACCTTC
d_gene: .
j_gene: TRBJ1-2
v_gene: TRBV6-1
abundance: .

CDR3aa: CASSWMDTNYDYTF
CDR3nt: TGTGCAAGCAGTTGGATGGACACGAACTATGACTACACCTTC
d_gene: .
j_gene: TRBJ1-2
v_gene: TRBV12-3/TRBV12-4
abundance: .

CDR3aa: CASFGAGQNYGYTF
CDR3nt: TGTGCCAGCTTCGGCGCAGGGCAAAACTATGGCTACACCTTC
d_gene: .
j_gene: TRBJ1-2
v_gene: TRBV6-2/TRBV6-3
abundance: .

CDR3aa: CASSATGLSLSGELFF
CDR3nt: TGTGCCAGCAGTGCTACGGGACTATCCCTCTCCGGGGAGCTGTTTTTT
d_gene: TRBD2
j_gene: TRBJ2-2
v_gene: TRBV6-1
abundance: few

CDR3aa: CASSFRGRAFGLAGGPEETQNF
CDR3nt: TGTGCCAGCAGTTTCAGGGGCAGGGCCTTTGGACTAGCGGGAGGGCCAGAGGAGACCCAGAACTTC
d_gene: TRBD2
j_gene: TRBJ2-5
v_gene: TRBV12-3/TRBV12-4
abundance: .

CDR3aa: CARNNRDWGYTF
CDR3nt: TGTGCCCGGAACAACAGGGATTGGGGTTACACCTTC
d_gene: .
j_gene: TRBJ1-2
v_gene: TRBV30
abundance: .

CDR3aa: CASSLVLVSDTQYF
CDR3nt: TGTGCCAGCAGTTTGGTACTAGTCTCAGATACGCAGTATTTT
d_gene: .
j_gene: TRBJ2-3
v_gene: TRBV11-2
abundance: .

CDR3aa: CASSQGQMNTEAFF
CDR3nt: TGCGCCAGCAGCCAGGGACAGATGAACACTGAAGCTTTCTTT
d_gene: TRBD1
j_gene: TRBJ1-1
v_gene: TRBV4-1
abundance: few

CDR3aa: CASGKSGITLF
CDR3nt: TGTGCAAGCGGAAAGAGCGGGATTACGCTCTTC
d_gene: TRBD2
j_gene: TRBJ2-1
v_gene: TRBV12-3/TRBV12-4
abundance: .

CDR3aa: CASSYGASPEQFF
CDR3nt: TGTGCCAGCAGCTACGGCGCTAGTCCTGAGCAGTTCTTC
d_gene: .
j_gene: TRBJ2-1
v_gene: TRBV25-1
abundance: .

CDR3aa: CAISFLRDRDEQFF
CDR3nt: TGTGCCATCAGTTTTCTGCGGGATCGAGATGAGCAGTTCTTC
d_gene: .
j_gene: TRBJ2-1
v_gene: TRBV6-6
abundance: .

CDR3aa: CASSSQGSGYTF
CDR3nt: TGTGCCAGCAGTTCGCAGGGGTCTGGCTACACCTTC
d_gene: .
j_gene: TRBJ1-2
v_gene: TRBV28
abundance: .

CDR3aa: CPSSQGYLGTKRETQYF
CDR3nt: TGCCCCAGCAGCCAAGGCTATTTGGGGACGAAAAGGGAGACCCAGTACTTC
d_gene: .
j_gene: TRBJ2-5
v_gene: TRBV4-1
abundance: .

CDR3aa: CASSIDFTTNEKLFF
CDR3nt: TGTGCCAGCAGTATCGACTTTACAACTAATGAAAAACTGTTTTTT
d_gene: .
j_gene: TRBJ1-4
v_gene: TRBV12-3/TRBV12-4
abundance: few

CDR3aa: CACSFSSGSRAQFF
CDR3nt: TGTGCCTGCAGTTTTTCTAGCGGGAGTAGGGCGCAGTTCTTC
d_gene: TRBD2
j_gene: TRBJ2-1
v_gene: TRBV12-3/TRBV12-4
abundance: .

CDR3aa: CASSQDITAGMRELFF
CDR3nt: TGCGCCAGCAGCCAAGATATTACGGCAGGGATGAGGGAACTGTTTTTT
d_gene: .
j_gene: TRBJ1-4
v_gene: TRBV4-1
abundance: few

CDR3aa: CSVVRGQKETQYF
CDR3nt: TGCAGCGTTGTAAGGGGGCAGAAAGAGACCCAGTACTTC
d_gene: TRBD1
j_gene: TRBJ2-5
v_gene: TRBV29-1
abundance: .

CDR3aa: CSVEDEAVDLYGYTF
CDR3nt: TGCAGCGTTGAAGATGAGGCAGTTGACCTCTATGGCTACACCTTC
d_gene: .
j_gene: TRBJ1-2
v_gene: TRBV29-1
abundance: .